These 15 T cell receptor beta chains came from one sample sequenced in a study of blood T cell repertoires in COVID-19. Clones were read by immunoSEQ multiplex PCR, and TCRdb kept only the in-frame ones, dropping some. The table records 110,000 or so clones, over 75% of them present only once. Sequencing was performed on peripheral blood. These receptors originate from a woman in her seventies who had recovered from COVID-19.

J is TRBJ2-5 and V is TRBV5-6; 7 bases are a match to TRBD1. This CDR3 has 14 amino acids. V lost 4 bases to trimming and J lost 4 bases; unmatched junction nucleotides: 7. CDR1 SGHDT and CDR2 YYEEEE come from the germline V gene. The CDR3 here is CASSPLTGPETQYF. CDR3 in DNA: TGTGCCAGCAGCCCTTTGACAGGGCCAGAGACCCAGTACTTC. The variable domain in full, with the rest retrieved from reference TRBV5-6 and TRBJ2-5, is DAGVTQSPTHLIKTRGQQVTLRCSPKSGHDTVSWYQQALGQGPQFIFQYYEEEERQRGNFPDRFSGHQFPNYSSELNVNALLLGDSALYLCASSPLTGPETQYFGPGTRLLVL.

This chain links TRBV6-5 with TRBJ1-2; perhaps TRBD1 as D (5 bases). V lost 10 bases and J 3 bases, leaving 18 bases between the germline ends. Germline assignment: CDR1 MNHEY and CDR2 SVGAGI. The CDR3 covers 14 residues. The CDR3 DNA is TGTGCCACCGCGTCCAGGGATCCCTACTATGGCTACACCTTC. It encodes CATASRDPYYGYTF.

Details on this clone: The same CDR3 can be traced to other DNA sequences in this sample. This chain links TRBV30 with TRBJ1-1; D call uncertain. The length of the CDR3 is 13 residues. Looked up from germline, CDR1 is GTSNPN and CDR2 is SVGIG (reference sequence). Trimming cost V 0 bases and J 1 base, with 6 bases left between them. For the CDR3, the DNA is TGTGCCTGGAGTGTAGGCGGGAACACTGAAGCTTTCTTT. This gives the protein CAWSVGGNTEAFF.

The CDR3 DNA sequence: TGTGCCACCAGTGATACAGGGGGCAGTCGCGCTGGGGAGCTGTTTTTT. Encoded protein: CATSDTGGSRAGELFF. The chain couples TRBV24-1 to TRBJ2-2; TRBD1 matches at 9 bases. CDR3 length equals 16 residues. V shed 3 bases, J shed 8 bases, and the junction held 9 bases outside the gene matches. Germline CDR1 and CDR2: KGHDR and SFDVKD.

The CDR3 region is CASRGAGREKLFF. The CDR3 DNA is TGTGCCAGCAGAGGGGCAGGTAGAGAAAAACTGTTTTTT. This chain uses TRBV28 with TRBJ1-4; TRBD1 is a possible D gene (5 bases). Trimming took 6 bases from V and 8 from J, leaving 13 bases between them. CDR3 size: 13 residues. Germline CDR1 and CDR2: MDHEN and SYDVKM.

V gene TRBV28 combines with J gene TRBJ2-7, with TRBD1 identical over 8 bases. CDR3 length: 16 amino acids. Germline V gives CDR1 MDHEN, CDR2 SYDVKM. The junction had 6 bases not matched to a gene; V was cut back by 2 bases and J by 0 bases. The chain's CDR3 is CASSLMRDRSSYEQYF. The CDR3 region has the DNA TGTGCCAGCAGTTTAATGAGGGACAGGAGCTCCTACGAGCAGTACTTC.

This rearrangement joins TRBV3-1 (or the pseudogene TRBV3-2) to TRBJ2-2, with 11 bases identical to TRBD2. The CDR3 has 17 residues. CDR1 is LGHDT and CDR2 is YNNKEL in the germline V gene (reference sequence). Trimming removed 1 base from V and 5 bases from J; junction bases left unmatched: 6. CDR3 sequence: CASSQAPTSGSTGELFF. The CDR3, as DNA: TGTGCCAGCAGCCAAGCCCCTACTAGCGGGAGTACCGGGGAGCTGTTTTTT.

The chain is built from TRBV6-5 and TRBJ2-7; 10 bases map to TRBD1. The germline V gene encodes CDR1 MNHEY and CDR2 SVGAGI. The CDR3 is made up of 14 amino acids. J was trimmed by 3 bases and V by 4 bases; bases with no gene match: 3. CDR3 residues: CASSWGQGSYEQYF. The CDR3 DNA follows: TGTGCCAGCAGTTGGGGACAGGGGAGCTACGAGCAGTACTTC.

This clone was observed a handful of times. The chain couples TRBV2 to TRBJ2-7; 7 bases align to TRBD2. The germline gives CDR1 SNHLY, CDR2 FYNNEI. The CDR3 spans 14 residues. Trimming removed 8 bases from V and 8 bases from J; junction bases left unmatched: 15. The CDR3 nucleotides read TGTGCCAGCCAGAGTAGCGGGTCGCGGGCTAAGCAGTACTTC. Encoded protein: CASQSSGSRAKQYF.

V usage is TRBV11-2 and J usage is TRBJ2-3; TRBD2 matches 14 bases. Germline CDR1 and CDR2: SGHAT and FQNNGV. This CDR3 comprises 19 residues. Trimming removed 1 base from V and 2 bases from J; junction bases left unmatched: 8. The CDR3 region is CASSLALGLAGATTDTQYF. CDR3 DNA sequence: TGTGCCAGCAGCTTAGCCCTGGGACTAGCGGGGGCTACCACAGATACGCAGTATTTT.

V gene TRBV5-1 combines with J gene TRBJ2-7; 11 bases agree with TRBD2. The CDR3 consists of 15 residues. Germline CDR1 reads SGHRS; CDR2 reads YFSETQ. Trimming removed 3 bases from V and 2 bases from J; junction bases left unmatched: 4. The CDR3 region has the DNA TGCGCCAGCAGCTGGGGACTAGCGGATACCTACGAGCAGTACTTC. This codes for CASSWGLADTYEQYF. Together with reference TRBV5-1 and TRBJ2-7, the CDR3 gives the full variable domain: KAGVTQTPRYLIKTRGQQVTLSCSPISGHRSVSWYQQTPGQGLQFLFEYFSETQRNKGNFPGRFSGRQFSNSRSEMNVSTLELGDSALYLCASSWGLADTYEQYFGPGTRLTVT.

The chain carries TRBV6-5 and TRBJ2-7, with TRBD2 as a possible D gene (5 bases). Trimming pared 0 bases from V and 0 bases from J, leaving 6 bases between. Germline V CDR1 and CDR2: MNHEY, SVGAGI. The CDR3 has 14 residues. The CDR3 loop is CASSYSGSSYEQYF. Here the CDR3 DNA reads TGTGCCAGCAGTTACTCGGGGAGCTCCTACGAGCAGTACTTC.

This clone was detected only a few times. CDR3 protein: CASSGAVYNSPLHF. Here the CDR3 DNA reads TGTGCCAGCTCAGGGGCCGTTTATAATTCACCCCTCCACTTT. This chain joins TRBV18 and TRBJ1-6; the D gene is possibly TRBD1 (5 bases). The CDR3 totals 14 residues. Trimming removed 5 bases from V and 4 bases from J, with 9 bases in between. Per germline, CDR1 KGHSH and CDR2 LQKENI.

The chain links TRBV7-3 to TRBJ2-1, with 7 nucleotides matching TRBD2. The CDR3 has 15 amino acids. V dropped 2 bases and J dropped 3; count of bases not matched to a gene: 4. Germline CDR1 SGHTA, CDR2 FQGTGA. The CDR3 sequence: CASSLGEGGYNEQFF. The DNA of the CDR3 is TGTGCCAGCAGCTTAGGGGAGGGTGGCTACAATGAGCAGTTCTTC.

The CDR3 sequence: CSVGAVRLVVDTQYF. The CDR3 DNA sequence: TGCAGCGTGGGTGCGGTCCGCCTCGTGGTAGATACGCAGTATTTT. This sequence joins TRBV29-1 and TRBJ2-3; D is undetermined. The CDR3 has 15 amino acids. The V gene lost 6 bases and the J gene lost 5 bases, with 21 bases spanning the gap. CDR1 and CDR2 from the germline V gene are SQVTM and ANQGSEA.